The 15 T cell receptor beta chains below come from one sample, sequenced in a study of cytomegalovirus exposure and HLA in healthy donors (dated by TCRdb to the late 2010s). The library was produced with the immunoSEQ multiplex PCR assay. For the multiplex PCR, a mixture combining 60 forward primers for TCR Vbeta segments and 13 reverse primers for TCR Jbeta segments was used. This is the immuneACCESS table as TCRdb keeps it, with only in-frame sequences that have V and J called. A part of the clones is gone; compared with another copy, unresolved V genes explain less than half, and the rest is unexplained. This sample is represented by some 77,000 clones; approximately 80% of them were singletons. Together, the top ten hold roughly a quarter of the sample. Material: PBMCs. The receptors stem from a woman between 45 and 60 years old in good health and CMV-seropositive.

This chain joins TRBV9 and TRBJ2-1; 12 positions match TRBD2. V lost 2 bases, J lost 5 bases, and 5 bases stayed unmatched. The V gene's germline CDR1 is SGDLS and CDR2 YYNGEE. The CDR3 covers 16 residues. The CDR3: CASSVGPSGGDNEQFF. CDR3 bases: TGTGCCAGCAGCGTCGGGCCTAGCGGGGGGGACAATGAGCAGTTCTTC.

A single count supports this clone. The chain employs TRBV19 and TRBJ2-3, with TRBD1 identical over 8 bases. V shed 5 bases, J shed 3 bases, and the junction held 7 bases outside the gene matches. The CDR3 length is 15 residues. Per germline, CDR1 LNHDA and CDR2 SQIVND (reference sequence). The CDR3: CASSGRTGGTDTQYF. The CDR3 DNA sequence: TGTGCCAGTAGTGGTCGAACAGGGGGTACAGATACGCAGTATTTT. The full variable domain, completed using reference TRBV19 and TRBJ2-3, is DGGITQSPKYLFRKEGQNVTLSCEQNLNHDAMYWYRQDPGQGLRLIYYSQIVNDFQKGDIAEGYSVSREKKESFPLTVTSAQKNPTAFYLCASSGRTGGTDTQYFGPGTRLTVL.

J is TRBJ1-4 and V is TRBV6-5, with D hard to call. Germline V lookup: CDR1 MNHEY, CDR2 SVGAGI. The germline V and J ends were trimmed by 0 bases and 8 bases, with 13 bases remaining between them. The CDR3 extends over 15 amino acids. Here the CDR3 reads CASSYSENIGEKLFF. CDR3 bases: TGTGCCAGCAGTTACTCGGAGAACATCGGGGAAAAACTGTTTTTT.

In its sample, this clone was seen a few times. This rearrangement joins TRBV7-2 to TRBJ2-5; tentatively, D is TRBD1 (5 bases). The CDR3 has 14 amino acids. Trimming shortened V by 5 bases and J by 4 bases, and 14 bases separated the two germline ends. CDR1 is SGHTA, CDR2 FQGNSA, per germline. The CDR3 protein is CASSRRWGVETQYF. CDR3 nucleotides: TGTGCCAGCAGCCGGAGATGGGGCGTAGAGACCCAGTACTTC.

This clone was counted a few times. V gene TRBV10-3 combines with J gene TRBJ2-1; no firm D call. Per germline, CDR1 ENHRY and CDR2 SYGVKD. V lost 3 bases to trimming and J lost 8 bases, with 17 bases between them. The CDR3 has 15 residues. CDR3 region: CAISDTPLSGYEQFF. CDR3 DNA sequence: TGTGCCATCAGTGATACCCCCCTATCAGGATATGAGCAGTTCTTC.

V usage is TRBV9 and J usage is TRBJ2-7; D perhaps matches TRBD2 (5 bases). V was trimmed by 2 bases and J by 7 bases, leaving 13 bases between them. CDR3 length: 13 amino acids. Germline CDR1 is SGDLS and CDR2 is YYNGEE. CDR3 sequence: CASSVGVPGEQYF. The CDR3, as DNA: TGTGCCAGCAGCGTCGGCGTGCCGGGGGAGCAGTACTTC.

The rearrangement links TRBV5-1 to TRBJ2-2, with D possibly TRBD1 on 6 matching bases. Germline CDR1 and CDR2: SGHRS and YFSETQ. Trimming removed 4 bases at V and 7 bases at J, with 17 bases between. This CDR3 region has 15 residues. The CDR3 nucleotides are TGCGCCAGCAGCACCTCAGGGGCTGAGGACGGGGAGCTGTTTTTT. Its protein is CASSTSGAEDGELFF. Using reference TRBV5-1 and TRBJ2-2 for the parts outside the CDR3, the full variable domain is KAGVTQTPRYLIKTRGQQVTLSCSPISGHRSVSWYQQTPGQGLQFLFEYFSETQRNKGNFPGRFSGRQFSNSRSEMNVSTLELGDSALYLCASSTSGAEDGELFFGEGSRLTVL.

The table lists this clone with a count of one. The genes are TRBV10-3 and TRBJ2-7; 7 positions agree with TRBD2. The length of the CDR3 is 14 residues. V shed 10 bases, J shed 6 bases, and the junction held 15 bases outside the gene matches. Looked up from germline, CDR1 is ENHRY and CDR2 is SYGVKD. CDR3 amino acids: CASRSGGSRPEQYV. The CDR3 coding sequence is TGTGCCAGTAGGTCGGGCGGGAGTAGACCCGAGCAGTACGTC.

This chain connects TRBV29-1 to TRBJ2-7, with 10 nucleotides matching TRBD2. V lost 4 bases to trimming and J lost 3 bases; unmatched junction nucleotides: 6. This CDR3 region has 14 residues. CDR1 and CDR2 (germline): SQVTM, ANQGSEA. CDR3 residues: CSVGTSGPHYEQYF. The DNA for the CDR3 is TGCAGCGTTGGGACTAGCGGCCCACACTACGAGCAGTACTTC.

In its sample, this clone was seen once. The CDR3 bases are TGTGCCAGCAGTTTTAGGGGGAACACTGAAGCTTTCTTT. Residues: CASSFRGNTEAFF. V and J are TRBV27 and TRBJ1-1, with D possibly TRBD1 on 5 matching bases. Germline V gene sequence: CDR1 MNHEY, CDR2 SMNVEV (reference sequence). The CDR3 runs to 13 residues. Trimming took off 3 bases at V and 1 base at J, with 6 bases between the two ends.

V is TRBV18 and J is TRBJ1-1; D is uncertain. In germline, CDR1 is KGHSH, CDR2 LQKENI. The CDR3 has 14 amino acids. V was pared by 4 bases and J by 1 base, with 10 bases between. Here the CDR3 reads CASSLTVTNTEAFF. DNA for the CDR3: TGTGCCAGCTCACTCACGGTTACGAACACTGAAGCTTTCTTT.

This sequence joins TRBV7-2 and TRBJ2-5; D gene ambiguous. The germline V and J ends were trimmed by 0 bases and 0 bases, with 5 bases remaining between them. The CDR3 is made up of 14 amino acids. Germline V gives CDR1 SGHTA, CDR2 FQGNSA. The CDR3 spells CASSLALDQETQYF. The CDR3 DNA sequence: TGTGCCAGCAGCTTAGCTCTAGACCAAGAGACCCAGTACTTC.

This clone has just one count. The V call is TRBV12-5, the J call TRBJ2-2; TRBD2 aligns across 10 bases. The trim removed 0 bases at V and 0 bases at J, leaving 7 bases unmatched. CDR3 length: 19 residues. From germline, CDR1 is LGHNT and CDR2 FRNRAP. CDR3 coding DNA: TGTGCTAGTGGTTTGGTACTAGCGGGACATAAAGCGAACACCGGGGAGCTGTTTTTT. This encodes CASGLVLAGHKANTGELFF.

The rearrangement links TRBV28 to TRBJ2-1, with D possibly matching TRBD2 (5 bases). V gave up 10 bases and J gave up 2 bases, with 15 bases separating them. CDR1 and CDR2 (germline): MDHEN, SYDVKM. The length of the CDR3 is 14 residues. CDR3 residues: CATSADFAYNEQFF. The CDR3, as DNA: TGTGCCACCTCCGCGGACTTCGCCTACAATGAGCAGTTCTTC.

The chain combines TRBV13 with TRBJ2-2; possible D gene TRBD2, 6 bases. Germline CDR1 PRHDT, CDR2 FYEKMQ (reference sequence). CDR3 size: 15 residues. V lost 5 bases to trimming and J lost 0 bases, with 10 bases between them. The CDR3 sequence is CASSPRGTNTGELFF. In nucleotides, the CDR3 is TGTGCCAGCAGCCCTCGGGGGACGAACACCGGGGAGCTGTTTTTT.